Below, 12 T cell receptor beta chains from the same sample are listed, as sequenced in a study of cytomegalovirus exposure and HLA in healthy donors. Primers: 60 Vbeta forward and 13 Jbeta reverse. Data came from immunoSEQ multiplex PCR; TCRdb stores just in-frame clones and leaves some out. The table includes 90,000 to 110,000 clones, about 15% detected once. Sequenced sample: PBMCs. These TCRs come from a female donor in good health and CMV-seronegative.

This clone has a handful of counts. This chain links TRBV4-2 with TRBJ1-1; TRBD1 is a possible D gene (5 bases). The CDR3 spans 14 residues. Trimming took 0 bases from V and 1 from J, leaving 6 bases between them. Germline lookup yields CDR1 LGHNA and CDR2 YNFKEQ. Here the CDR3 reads CASSQDRENTEAFF. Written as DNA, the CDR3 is TGTGCCAGCAGCCAAGACAGGGAGAACACTGAAGCTTTCTTT.

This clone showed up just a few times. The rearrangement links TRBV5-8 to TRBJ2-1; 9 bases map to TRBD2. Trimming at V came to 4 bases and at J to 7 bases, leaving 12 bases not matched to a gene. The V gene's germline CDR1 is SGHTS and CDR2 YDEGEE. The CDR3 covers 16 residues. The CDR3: CASSPLAGPSRNEQFF. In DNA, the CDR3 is TGTGCCAGCAGCCCGCTAGCGGGACCGTCTCGGAATGAGCAGTTCTTC. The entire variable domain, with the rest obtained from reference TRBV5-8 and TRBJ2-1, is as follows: EAGVTQSPTHLIKTRGQQATLRCSPISGHTSVYWYQQALGLGLQFLLWYDEGEERNRGNFPPRFSGRQFPNYSSELNVNALELEDSALYLCASSPLAGPSRNEQFFGPGTRLTVL.

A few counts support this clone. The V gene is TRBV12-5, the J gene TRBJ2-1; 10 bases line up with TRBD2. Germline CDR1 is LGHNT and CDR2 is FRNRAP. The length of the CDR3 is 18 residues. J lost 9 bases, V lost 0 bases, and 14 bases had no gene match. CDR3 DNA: TGTGCTAGTGGTTTGGTAAGTCGGGCTAGCGGGAGCTGTAGTGAGCAGTTCTTC. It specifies CASGLVSRASGSCSEQFF.

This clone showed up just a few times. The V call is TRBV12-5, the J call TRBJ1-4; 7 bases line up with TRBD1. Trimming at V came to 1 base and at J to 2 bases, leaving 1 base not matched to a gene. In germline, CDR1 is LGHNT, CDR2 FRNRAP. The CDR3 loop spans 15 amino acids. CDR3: CASGLGDSTNEKLFF. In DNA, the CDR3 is TGTGCTAGTGGTTTGGGGGACAGTACTAATGAAAAACTGTTTTTT.

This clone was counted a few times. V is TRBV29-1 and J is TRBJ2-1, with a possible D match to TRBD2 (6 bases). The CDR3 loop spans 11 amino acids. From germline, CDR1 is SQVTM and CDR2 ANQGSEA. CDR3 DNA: TGCGTCGGGAGCTCCTACAATGAGCAGTTCTTC. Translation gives CVGSSYNEQFF.

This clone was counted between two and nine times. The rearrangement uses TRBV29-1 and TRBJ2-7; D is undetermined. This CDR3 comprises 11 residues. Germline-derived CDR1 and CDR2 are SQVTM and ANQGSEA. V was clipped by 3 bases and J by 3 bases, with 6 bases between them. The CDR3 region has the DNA TGCAGCGTTGATGCCGGCTACGAGCAGTACTTC. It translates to CSVDAGYEQYF.

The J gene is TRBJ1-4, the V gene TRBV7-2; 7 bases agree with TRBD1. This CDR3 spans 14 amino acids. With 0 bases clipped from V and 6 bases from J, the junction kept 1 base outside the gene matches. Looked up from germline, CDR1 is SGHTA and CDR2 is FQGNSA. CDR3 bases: TGTGCCAGCAGCTTAGCAGGGGGCGATGAAAAACTGTTTTTT. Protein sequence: CASSLAGGDEKLFF.

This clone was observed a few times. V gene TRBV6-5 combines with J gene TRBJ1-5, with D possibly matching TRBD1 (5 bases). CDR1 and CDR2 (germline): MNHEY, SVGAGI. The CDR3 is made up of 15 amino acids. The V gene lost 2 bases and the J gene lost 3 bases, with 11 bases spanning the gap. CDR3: CASSYGAGHNQPQHF. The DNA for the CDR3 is TGTGCCAGCAGTTACGGAGCAGGGCACAATCAGCCCCAGCATTTT.

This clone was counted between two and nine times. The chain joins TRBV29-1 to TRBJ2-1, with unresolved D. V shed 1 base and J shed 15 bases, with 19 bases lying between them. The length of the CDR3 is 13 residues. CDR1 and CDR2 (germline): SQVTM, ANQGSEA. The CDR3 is CSVEGALVVPLFF. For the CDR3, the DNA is TGCAGCGTTGAAGGGGCTCTGGTGGTGCCTCTGTTCTTC.

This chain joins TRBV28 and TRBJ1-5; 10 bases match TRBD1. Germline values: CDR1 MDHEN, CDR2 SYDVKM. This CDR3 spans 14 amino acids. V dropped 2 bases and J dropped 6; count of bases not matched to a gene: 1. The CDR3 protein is CASSLGTGVQPQHF. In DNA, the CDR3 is TGTGCCAGCAGTTTAGGGACAGGGGTTCAGCCCCAGCATTTT.

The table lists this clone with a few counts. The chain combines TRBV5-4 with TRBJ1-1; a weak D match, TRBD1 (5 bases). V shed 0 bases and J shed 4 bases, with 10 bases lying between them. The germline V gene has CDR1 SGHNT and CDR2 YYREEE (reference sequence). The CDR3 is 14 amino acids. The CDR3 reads CASSLARVGTEAFF. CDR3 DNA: TGTGCCAGCAGCTTGGCCAGGGTAGGCACTGAAGCTTTCTTT.

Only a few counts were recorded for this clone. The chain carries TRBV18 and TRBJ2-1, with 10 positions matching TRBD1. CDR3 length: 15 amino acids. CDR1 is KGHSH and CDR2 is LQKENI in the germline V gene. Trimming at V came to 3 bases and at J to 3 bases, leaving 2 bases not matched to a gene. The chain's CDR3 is CASSPDRGDYNEQFF. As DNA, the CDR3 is TGTGCCAGCTCACCGGACAGGGGGGACTACAATGAGCAGTTCTTC.